This T cell receptor (beta chain) derives from a study of response to subunit inactivated influenza vaccine. Overall study results and limits: Only a handful of new T cells, the authors suggested, are recruited with each seasonal influenza vaccination.

This clonotype was detected a few times. Its matching antigen is unknown. MiXCR was run by TCRdb on the RT-PCR reads, yielding one entry per CDR3 protein. The sample contains more than 450,000 distinct CDR3 sequences, 10% to 15% of which appear only once. Losses at the gene ends were 6 bases for V and 4 bases for J; bases not matched to a gene: 10. The length of the CDR3 is 15 residues. The V gene's germline CDR1 is DFQATT and CDR2 SNEGSKA (reference sequence). Sample: PBMCs from blood, taken on the day of vaccination. The origin of this receptor is a man aged 50-60 years who received an inactivated influenza vaccine. The rearrangement links TRBV20-1 to TRBJ2-7; the match to TRBD2 covers 12 bases. The CDR3 DNA sequence: TGCAGTGCAGAAATACCGACTAGCGGGAGTTACGAGCAGTACTTC. Translating gives CSAEIPTSGSYEQYF.